This TCR beta chain was captured in a study of cytomegalovirus exposure and HLA in healthy donors. V shed 3 bases and J shed 3 bases, with 12 bases lying between them. The length of the CDR3 is 14 residues. CDR1 KGHSY and CDR2 FQNENV come from the germline V gene. Study-wide findings and caveats: A link between a missense DCLRE1C variant and TCR beta V- and J-gene trimming emerged from a later analysis. Most of the TCR beta V segments (in an earlier analysis) were productive either about 87% or about 30% of the time. Indistinguishable V segments such as TRBV6-2 and TRBV6-3 were excluded.

Primers included in the PCR were 60 Vbeta and 13 Jbeta primers. As processed by the authors: A later analysis tallied about 80 million unique TCR beta chains, some 12 million of them shared. Sequenced by immunoSEQ multiplex PCR; TCRdb stores in-frame clones only, minus some. V and J calls and clone size follow that table, whereas D and trimming were derived from the DNA. The sample carries around 130,000 clones, 60% to 75% recorded once. As concerns this clone: Its antigen remains unidentified.

Sequenced sample: PBMCs. V and J are TRBV16 and TRBJ2-7, with D possibly being TRBD1 (5 bases). This receptor was obtained from a woman between 40 and 50 years old in good health and CMV-seropositive. The CDR3 is CASSHNLGDYEQYF. The CDR3, as DNA: TGTGCCAGCAGCCACAACCTAGGGGACTACGAGCAGTACTTC.